These 22 T cell receptor beta chains share one sample of origin, sequenced in a study of tumor-infiltrating lymphocytes in localized non-small cell lung cancer (TCRdb year 2021). Libraries were built with the immunoSEQ multiplex PCR assay. Held by TCRdb, this immuneACCESS table contains in-frame sequences only and omits some clones. Under half of the omission traces to an unresolved V gene where checked; the cause of the rest is unknown. The sample table lists 15,000 to 20,000 clones, around 72% of them with a count of one. The ten largest clones capture around 4% of the sample. The material sequenced was lung tumor tissue. The source of these receptors is a human donor with non-small cell lung cancer.

This chain uses TRBV6-1 with TRBJ2-7; TRBD2 matches 7 bases. Germline V CDR1 and CDR2: MNHNS, SASEGT. Germline trimming cut 4 bases from V and 6 bases from J; bases unmatched to any gene: 3. CDR3 size: 12 residues. CDR3 DNA: TGTGCCAGCAGTGGCCCGGGGGGCGAGCAGTACTTC. Translated: CASSGPGGEQYF.

The chain joins TRBV29-1 to TRBJ2-1, with D possibly matching TRBD1 (6 bases). The CDR3 covers 16 residues. V was shortened by 0 bases and J by 1 base, with 13 bases between the two germline ends. CDR1 is SQVTM, CDR2 ANQGSEA, per germline. CDR3 nucleotides: TGCAGCGTTGAAGATCCCCACAGGGAATCCTACAATGAGCAGTTCTTC. Translated, it gives CSVEDPHRESYNEQFF.

This clone was seen more than once but under ten times. The rearrangement uses TRBV7-9 and TRBJ2-5; 9 nucleotides agree with TRBD2. The CDR3 totals 17 residues. Germline CDR1 is SEHNR and CDR2 is FQNEAQ (reference sequence). V lost 1 base and J lost 1; bases outside the gene matches: 7. The CDR3 protein is CASSLDDASGVQETQYF. As DNA, the CDR3 is TGTGCCAGCAGCTTAGACGACGCTAGCGGGGTCCAAGAGACCCAGTACTTC.

CDR3 protein: CASIGSYRQGAAGELFF. Written as DNA, the CDR3 is TGTGCCAGTATAGGGTCGTATCGGCAGGGGGCAGCCGGGGAGCTGTTTTTT. The J gene is TRBJ2-2, the V gene TRBV19; 8 bases match TRBD1. Trimming cost V 7 bases and J 6 bases; bases outside gene matches: 16. Germline loops: CDR1 LNHDA, CDR2 SQIVND (reference sequence). The CDR3 is 17 residues long.

The V and J genes are TRBV6-1 and TRBJ2-7, with unresolved D. Trimming left V 2 bases short and J 5 bases short, with 16 bases between. In germline, CDR1 is MNHNS, CDR2 SASEGT. The CDR3 has 15 amino acids. The CDR3 here is CASSEPSLGQDEQYF. The CDR3 region has the DNA TGTGCCAGCAGTGAACCTAGTCTCGGGCAAGACGAGCAGTACTTC.

The chain recombines TRBV19 with TRBJ2-5; D may be TRBD2 (5 bases). Germline CDR1 and CDR2: LNHDA and SQIVND (reference sequence). Trimming took off 5 bases at V and 1 base at J, with 8 bases between the two ends. The CDR3 has 13 residues. This chain's CDR3 is CASSLGIQETQYF. The DNA of the CDR3 is TGTGCCAGTAGTCTCGGGATCCAAGAGACCCAGTACTTC.

The rearrangement uses TRBV10-3 and TRBJ2-1, with 8 bases identical to TRBD2. Germline V gene lookup returns CDR1 ENHRY and CDR2 SYGVKD. The CDR3 runs to 15 residues. After removal of 7 bases from V and 4 bases from J, the junction contained 9 bases not matched to a gene. The CDR3 here is CAIMEELAEYNEQFF. The CDR3, as DNA: TGTGCCATCATGGAGGAACTAGCGGAGTACAATGAGCAGTTCTTC.

The chain joins TRBV18 to TRBJ2-3, with a weak D call TRBD2 (6 bases). This CDR3 spans 16 amino acids. V dropped 3 bases and J dropped 0 bases, with 13 bases sitting between them. CDR1 is KGHSH and CDR2 is LQKENI in the germline V gene. The CDR3 sequence is CASSPPGGVSTDTQYF. The CDR3 bases are TGTGCCAGCTCACCTCCCGGAGGGGTTAGCACAGATACGCAGTATTTT.

The chain employs TRBV7-9 and TRBJ2-1, with no clear D. V was shortened by 0 bases and J by 4 bases, with 10 bases between the two germline ends. The CDR3 is 15 amino acids. Germline V lookup: CDR1 SEHNR, CDR2 FQNEAQ (reference sequence). The CDR3 region has the DNA TGTGCCAGCAGCTTAGCGCTGGAGCAGTACAATGAGCAGTTCTTC. It is translated as CASSLALEQYNEQFF.

The rearrangement uses TRBV19 and TRBJ1-5; 9 nucleotides match TRBD1. V was pared by 5 bases and J by 5 bases, with 10 bases of the junction left unmatched. This CDR3 region has 16 residues. Germline CDR1 LNHDA, CDR2 SQIVND (reference sequence). The CDR3, as DNA: TGTGCCAGTAGTGCACAGACAGGGGGAAACCATCAGCCCCAGCATTTT. Amino acid sequence: CASSAQTGGNHQPQHF.

The chain employs TRBV5-4 and TRBJ2-2; either TRBD1 or TRBD2 may supply D (5 bases each). Trimming shortened V by 3 bases and J by 1 base, and 13 bases separated the two germline ends. The CDR3 has 16 residues. The germline CDR1 and CDR2 sequences are SGHNT and YYREEE (reference sequence). Written as DNA, the CDR3 is TGTGCCAGCAGCTACCCCGGGGCTTTGAACACCGGGGAGCTGTTTTTT. As protein: CASSYPGALNTGELFF.

The CDR3 spells CASSLGTSINIQYF. The CDR3 bases are TGTGCCAGCAGCTTGGGGACTAGTATAAACATTCAGTACTTC. This chain joins TRBV5-5 and TRBJ2-4; 7 bases align to TRBD2. The CDR3 extends over 14 amino acids. V gave up 0 bases and J gave up 6 bases; unmatched junction bases: 3. Germline V gives CDR1 SGHKS, CDR2 YYEKEE (reference sequence).

This clone is medium-sized within its sample. The J gene is TRBJ1-1, the V gene TRBV30; a weak D match, TRBD1 (5 bases). This CDR3 is 11 amino acids long. Germline values: CDR1 GTSNPN, CDR2 SVGIG (reference sequence). V lost 2 bases, J lost 11 bases, and 12 bases lay in between. This CDR3 is CAWSPSGGAFF. CDR3 in DNA: TGTGCCTGGAGTCCCTCGGGGGGTGCTTTCTTT.

The chain couples TRBV4-2 to TRBJ1-1; D is possibly TRBD1 (5 bases). Germline V lookup: CDR1 LGHNA, CDR2 YNFKEQ. CDR3 size: 18 residues. V lost 0 bases to trimming and J lost 0 bases, with 17 bases between them. The DNA of the CDR3 is TGTGCCAGCAGCCAAGATCTTACCGCGACAGTGATGAACACTGAAGCTTTCTTT. Its protein is CASSQDLTATVMNTEAFF.

This clone was seen just once. The rearrangement links TRBV5-4 to TRBJ1-2, with no clear D. Germline CDR1 reads SGHNT; CDR2 reads YYREEE (reference sequence). Trimming left V 1 base short and J 2 bases short, with 6 bases between. CDR3 length: 13 residues. The CDR3: CASSLLLNYGYTF. CDR3 in DNA: TGTGCCAGCAGCTTGTTACTAAACTATGGCTACACCTTC.

V gene TRBV7-2 combines with J gene TRBJ1-1; D is undetermined. Germline V gene lookup returns CDR1 SGHTA and CDR2 FQGNSA. The V end lost 5 bases, the J end lost 0 bases, and 7 bases lay between the germline ends. CDR3 length: 13 residues. The CDR3 spells CASSNYMNTEAFF. CDR3 in DNA: TGTGCCAGCAGCAACTACATGAACACTGAAGCTTTCTTT.

V gene TRBV6-6 combines with J gene TRBJ1-1; D is possibly TRBD1 (6 bases). From germline, CDR1 is MNHNY and CDR2 SVGAGI (reference sequence). CDR3 length: 14 residues. The V and J ends lost 6 bases and 1 base respectively, with 12 bases between them. The CDR3 loop reads CASRDSVGNTEAFF. As DNA, the CDR3 is TGTGCCAGCAGGGACAGTGTCGGGAACACTGAAGCTTTCTTT.

This chain uses TRBV9 with TRBJ2-2, with a tentative D call TRBD2 (6 bases). This CDR3 has 17 residues. Per the germline V gene, CDR1 is SGDLS and CDR2 is YYNGEE. V gave up 6 bases and J gave up 0 bases, with 18 bases separating them. CDR3 loop: CASTPSPSGSNTGELFF. In nucleotides, the CDR3 is TGTGCCAGCACCCCGAGTCCGAGCGGGTCGAACACCGGGGAGCTGTTTTTT.

This chain links TRBV28 with TRBJ1-5; 8 nucleotides line up with TRBD1. The length of the CDR3 is 17 residues. V shed 6 bases, J shed 2 bases, and the junction held 12 bases outside the gene matches. Germline V gene sequence: CDR1 MDHEN, CDR2 SYDVKM. CDR3 loop: CASSPTADRAGNQPQHF. For the CDR3, the DNA is TGTGCCAGCAGCCCAACCGCGGACAGGGCTGGCAATCAGCCCCAGCATTTT.

The J gene is TRBJ1-2, the V gene TRBV4-1, with D possibly being TRBD1 (5 bases). With 1 base removed from V and 4 bases from J, the gap between germline ends came to 16 bases. The germline CDR1 and CDR2 sequences are MGHRA and YSYEKL. This CDR3 has 16 residues. CDR3 in DNA: TGCGCCAGCAGCCAAGTTGATTGGGGCGGCAGCTATGGCTACACCTTC. Its translation is CASSQVDWGGSYGYTF.

J is TRBJ2-7 and V is TRBV10-3, with D unresolved. Trimming removed 5 bases from V and 3 bases from J, with 8 bases in between. The germline gives CDR1 ENHRY, CDR2 SYGVKD. The CDR3 sequence is 12 residues long. The CDR3 loop is CAISSDGYEQYF. Here the CDR3 DNA reads TGTGCCATCAGTTCGGACGGCTACGAGCAGTACTTC.

The chain has TRBV20-1 and TRBJ1-2; D call uncertain. The CDR3 covers 11 residues. Germline V lookup: CDR1 DFQATT, CDR2 SNEGSKA (reference sequence). V lost 3 bases and J 3 bases, leaving 5 bases between the germline ends. The DNA for the CDR3 is TGCAGTGCTAGCCTAGACTATGGCTACACCTTC. It specifies CSASLDYGYTF.